This T cell receptor beta chain was documented in a study of cytomegalovirus exposure and HLA in healthy donors. Study at large: A prior analysis found about 110 million unique TCR beta sequences from roughly 180 million T cells.

PCR amplification relied on 60 Vbeta primers (plus 13 Jbeta primers). Libraries were prepared by immunoSEQ multiplex PCR; TCRdb keeps only in-frame clonotypes and omits some of them. This table has more than 80,000 clones, around 75% appearing once. V was trimmed by 10 bases and J by 4 bases, leaving 28 bases between them. Germline V lookup: CDR1 MDHEN, CDR2 SYDVKM. CDR3 length: 17 amino acids. This chain joins TRBV28 and TRBJ1-2; D is perhaps TRBD1 (6 bases). This clonotype was obtained from a man aged 40-49 years in good health and CMV-seronegative. Sample: PBMCs. CDR3 in DNA: TGTGCCACCCCCCAGGGGTCATTGGACGTCCTACCCTATGGCTACACCTTC. Its protein product is CATPQGSLDVLPYGYTF.